The rows below give T cell receptor beta chains drawn from one sample of a study of T cell responses to AZD1222 COVID-19 vaccine. Produced via immunoSEQ multiplex PCR; TCRdb's table is partial and in-frame only. Of approximately 90,000 clones in the sample, about 86% were seen once. Sample: peripheral blood, taken on day 0 of AZD1222 vaccination. The receptors stem from an adult in good health. Each CDR3 is given without its conserved first and last residue.

TRBV10-1	TRBJ2-1	ASSDGQGAWNEQF
TRBV27	TRBJ1-4	ASRKGPATNEKLF
TRBV7-9	TRBJ2-3	ASSDGGPVDTQY
TRBV11-3	TRBJ2-1	ASSLARVTYNEQF
TRBV27	TRBJ2-2	ASSSPRTGRTGELF
TRBV7-2	TRBJ1-2	ASSVGTGGYT
TRBV2	TRBJ1-4	ASSGQGPVEKLF
TRBV7-7	TRBJ2-3	ASSPGVGFTDTQY
TRBV18	TRBJ2-1	ASSPPAASGNEQF
TRBV4-1	TRBJ2-5	ASSSRQGPQGTQY
TRBV7-9	TRBJ2-5	ASSPNGYETQY
TRBV19	TRBJ1-4	ASSIAYAGEKLF
TRBV5-6	TRBJ2-6	ASSLGPLNVLT
TRBV2	TRBJ1-5	ASSGGTGLHQPQH
TRBV19	TRBJ1-2	ASSINYGYT
TRBV2	TRBJ1-1	ASSTGVGTEAF
TRBV6-2/TRBV6-3	TRBJ2-7	ASTPPQQY
TRBV5-1	TRBJ1-2	ASSLQIGANYGYT
TRBV5-1	TRBJ2-1	ATAPGLYNEQF
TRBV9	TRBJ2-1	ASSVGGTSGFNEQF
TRBV24-1	TRBJ1-5	ATSVDNQPQH
TRBV12-3/TRBV12-4	TRBJ1-1	ASSLARTGF
TRBV5-1	TRBJ1-1	ASSTDRGAGNTEAF
TRBV6-5	TRBJ1-2	ASKSGQGVGGYT
TRBV6-5	TRBJ1-2	ASSYRRSGYGYT
TRBV4-3	TRBJ1-2	ASSQGKQGAYGYT
TRBV9	TRBJ2-3	ASSLGLGGPTDTQY
TRBV9	TRBJ1-5	ASIFGGVNNQPQH
TRBV19	TRBJ1-3	ASTPDRGLGNTIY
TRBV29-1	TRBJ2-3	SVAKSSGYTDTQY
TRBV7-9	TRBJ1-5	ASSFGGNQPQH
TRBV3-1/TRBV3-2	TRBJ1-3	ASSQVRNTIY
TRBV5-1	TRBJ2-7	ASSLGGQGLNEQY
TRBV6-5	TRBJ1-5	ASSPGTADQPQH
TRBV5-5	TRBJ2-2	ASSPPTNTGELF
TRBV19	TRBJ1-1	ASRIGGFTEAF
TRBV28	TRBJ1-5	ASSLRLNSNQPQH
TRBV7-8	TRBJ1-5	ASSQTQGRNQPQH
TRBV7-9	TRBJ2-7	ASSPTTGEQY
TRBV7-2	TRBJ1-1	ASSPHIPLEGMDTEAF